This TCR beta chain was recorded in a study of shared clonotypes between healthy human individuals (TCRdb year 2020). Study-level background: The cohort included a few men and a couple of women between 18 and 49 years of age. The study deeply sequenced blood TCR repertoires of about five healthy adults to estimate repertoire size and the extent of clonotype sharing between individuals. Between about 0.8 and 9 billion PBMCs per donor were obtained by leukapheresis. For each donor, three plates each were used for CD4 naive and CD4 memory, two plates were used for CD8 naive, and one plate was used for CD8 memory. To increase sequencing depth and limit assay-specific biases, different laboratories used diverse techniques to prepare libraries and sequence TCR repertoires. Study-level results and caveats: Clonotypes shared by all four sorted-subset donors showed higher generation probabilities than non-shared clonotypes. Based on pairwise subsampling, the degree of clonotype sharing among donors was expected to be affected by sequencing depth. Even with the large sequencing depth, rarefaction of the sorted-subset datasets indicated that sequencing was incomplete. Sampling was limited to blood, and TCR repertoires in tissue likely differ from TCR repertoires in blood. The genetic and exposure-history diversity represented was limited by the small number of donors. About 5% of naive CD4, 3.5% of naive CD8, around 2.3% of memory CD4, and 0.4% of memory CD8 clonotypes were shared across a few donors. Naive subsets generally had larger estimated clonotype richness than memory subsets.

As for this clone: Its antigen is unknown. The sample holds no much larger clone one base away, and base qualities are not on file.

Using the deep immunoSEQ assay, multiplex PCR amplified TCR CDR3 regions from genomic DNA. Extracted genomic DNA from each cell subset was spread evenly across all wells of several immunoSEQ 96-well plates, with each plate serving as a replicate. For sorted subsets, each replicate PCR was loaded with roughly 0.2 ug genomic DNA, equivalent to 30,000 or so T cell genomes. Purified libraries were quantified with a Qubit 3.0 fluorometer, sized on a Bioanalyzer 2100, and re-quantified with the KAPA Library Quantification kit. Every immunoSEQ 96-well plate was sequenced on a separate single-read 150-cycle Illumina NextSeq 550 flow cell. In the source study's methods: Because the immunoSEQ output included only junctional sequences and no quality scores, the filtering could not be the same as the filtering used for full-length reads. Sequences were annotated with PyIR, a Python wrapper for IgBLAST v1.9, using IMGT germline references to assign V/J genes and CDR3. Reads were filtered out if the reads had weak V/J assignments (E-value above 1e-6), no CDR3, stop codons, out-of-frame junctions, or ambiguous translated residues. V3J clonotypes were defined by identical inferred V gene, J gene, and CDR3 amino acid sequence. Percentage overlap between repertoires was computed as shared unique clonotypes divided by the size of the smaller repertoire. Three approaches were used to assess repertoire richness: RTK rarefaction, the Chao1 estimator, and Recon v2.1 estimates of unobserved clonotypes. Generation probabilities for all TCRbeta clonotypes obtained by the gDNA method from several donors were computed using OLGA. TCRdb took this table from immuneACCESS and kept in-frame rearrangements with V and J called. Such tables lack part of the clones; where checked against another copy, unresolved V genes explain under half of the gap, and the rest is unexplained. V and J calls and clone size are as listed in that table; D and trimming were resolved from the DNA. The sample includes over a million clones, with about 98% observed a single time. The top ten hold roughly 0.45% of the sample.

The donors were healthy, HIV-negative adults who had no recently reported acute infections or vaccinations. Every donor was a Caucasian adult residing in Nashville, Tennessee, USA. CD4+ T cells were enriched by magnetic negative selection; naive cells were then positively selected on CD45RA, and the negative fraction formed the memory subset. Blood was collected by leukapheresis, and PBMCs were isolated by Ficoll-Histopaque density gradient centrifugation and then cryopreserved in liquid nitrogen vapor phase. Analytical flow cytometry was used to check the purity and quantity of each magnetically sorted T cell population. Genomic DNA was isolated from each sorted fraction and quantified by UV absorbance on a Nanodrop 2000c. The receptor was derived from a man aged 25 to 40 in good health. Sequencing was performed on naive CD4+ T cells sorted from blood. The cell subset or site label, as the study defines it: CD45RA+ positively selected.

The nucleotides read TGCAGCGTGAAGATTGGGCAGTACGAGCAGTACTTC. This encodes CSVKIGQYEQYF. The rearranged chain carries TRBV29-1 and TRBJ2-7, with the D gene uncertain. As encoded in the germline V gene, CDR1 is SQVTM while CDR2 is ANQGSEA. The CDR3 holds 12 amino acids from the cysteine to the phenylalanine. Just CDR3 DNA is preserved here, 36 bases in frame from base 1. The trim is 6 bases for V and 4 bases for J, with a gap of 13 bases between the germline ends.